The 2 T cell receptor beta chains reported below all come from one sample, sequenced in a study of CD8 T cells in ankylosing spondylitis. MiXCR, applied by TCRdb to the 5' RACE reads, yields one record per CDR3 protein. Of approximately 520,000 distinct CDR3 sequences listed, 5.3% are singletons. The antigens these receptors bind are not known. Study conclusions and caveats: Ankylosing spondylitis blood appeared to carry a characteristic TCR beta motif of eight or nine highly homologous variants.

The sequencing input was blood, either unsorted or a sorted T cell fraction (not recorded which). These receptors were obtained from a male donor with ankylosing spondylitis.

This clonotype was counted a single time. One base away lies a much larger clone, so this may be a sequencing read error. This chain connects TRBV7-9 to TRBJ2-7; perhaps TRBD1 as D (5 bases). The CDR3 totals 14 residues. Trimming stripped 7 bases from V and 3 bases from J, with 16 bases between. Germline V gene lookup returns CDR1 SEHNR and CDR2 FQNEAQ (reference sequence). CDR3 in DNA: TGTGCCAGCATCAATAAAGGGGTGCACTACGAGCAGTACTTC. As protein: CASINKGVHYEQYF.

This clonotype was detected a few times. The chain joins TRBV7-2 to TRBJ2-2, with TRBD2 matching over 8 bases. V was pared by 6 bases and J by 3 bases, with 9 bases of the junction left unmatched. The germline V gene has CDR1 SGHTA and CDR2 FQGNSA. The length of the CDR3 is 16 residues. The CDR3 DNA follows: TGTGCCAGCAGTAATACGGGGGGGCCGTACACCGGGGAGCTGTTTTTT. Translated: CASSNTGGPYTGELFF.